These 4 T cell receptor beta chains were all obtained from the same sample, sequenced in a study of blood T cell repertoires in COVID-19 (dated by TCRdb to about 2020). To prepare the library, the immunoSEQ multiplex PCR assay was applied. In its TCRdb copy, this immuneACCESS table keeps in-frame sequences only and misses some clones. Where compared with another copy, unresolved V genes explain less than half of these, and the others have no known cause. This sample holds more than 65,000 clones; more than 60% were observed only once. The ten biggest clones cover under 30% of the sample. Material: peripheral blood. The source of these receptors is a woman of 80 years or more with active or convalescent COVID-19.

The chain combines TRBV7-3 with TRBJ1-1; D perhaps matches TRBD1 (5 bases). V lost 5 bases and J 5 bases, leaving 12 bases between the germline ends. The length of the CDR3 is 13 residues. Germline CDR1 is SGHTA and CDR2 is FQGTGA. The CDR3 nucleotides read TGTGCCAGCAGCCCATTACGGGGGACTGAAGCTTTCTTT. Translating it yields CASSPLRGTEAFF.

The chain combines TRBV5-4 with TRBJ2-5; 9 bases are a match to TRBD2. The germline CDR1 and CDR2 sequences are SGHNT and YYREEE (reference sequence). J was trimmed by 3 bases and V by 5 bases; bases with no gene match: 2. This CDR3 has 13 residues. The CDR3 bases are TGTGCCAGCAGGCAGCGGGGGGAAGAGACCCAGTACTTC. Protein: CASRQRGEETQYF.

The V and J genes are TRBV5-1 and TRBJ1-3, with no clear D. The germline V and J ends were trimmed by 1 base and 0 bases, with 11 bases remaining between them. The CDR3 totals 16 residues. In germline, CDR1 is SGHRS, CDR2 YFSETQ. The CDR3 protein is CASSLSPESSGNTIYF. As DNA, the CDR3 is TGCGCCAGCAGCTTGTCTCCGGAGAGCTCTGGAAACACCATATATTTT.

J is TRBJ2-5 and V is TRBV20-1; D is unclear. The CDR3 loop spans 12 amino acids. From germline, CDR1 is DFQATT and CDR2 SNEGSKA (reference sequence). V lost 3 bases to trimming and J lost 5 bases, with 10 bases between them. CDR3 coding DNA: TGCAGTGCTAGTCGTCTACAGGAGACCCAGTACTTC. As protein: CSASRLQETQYF.